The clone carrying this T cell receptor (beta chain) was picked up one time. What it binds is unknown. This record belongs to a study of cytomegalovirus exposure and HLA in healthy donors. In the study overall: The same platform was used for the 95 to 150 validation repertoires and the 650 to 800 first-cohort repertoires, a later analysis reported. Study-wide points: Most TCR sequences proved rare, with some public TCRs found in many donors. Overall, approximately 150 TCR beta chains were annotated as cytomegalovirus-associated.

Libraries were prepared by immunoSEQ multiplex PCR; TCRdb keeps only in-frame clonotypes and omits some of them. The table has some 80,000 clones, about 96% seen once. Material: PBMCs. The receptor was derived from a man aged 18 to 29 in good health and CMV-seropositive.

The CDR3 here is CAISEPRESNEQYF. CDR3 in DNA: TGTGCCATCAGTGAGCCCAGGGAATCCAACGAGCAGTACTTC. This chain links TRBV10-3 with TRBJ2-7; possibly TRBD1 for D (5 bases). V lost 2 bases and J 5 bases, leaving 13 bases between the germline ends. The CDR3 contains 14 residues. CDR1 is ENHRY and CDR2 is SYGVKD in the germline V gene.